These T cell receptor beta chains were read from a single sample in a study of graft-versus-host responses after intestinal transplantation. These receptors lack a known antigen. Sequenced by immunoSEQ multiplex PCR; TCRdb stores in-frame clones only, minus some. The sample has approximately 80,000 clones; roughly 91% are singletons. This specimen consisted of unstimulated CD4+ T cells sorted from spleen or lymph node cells, obtained before intestinal transplant. The source of these receptors is a human donor who received an intestinal transplant. Both conserved end residues are part of each CDR3. Each record gives: V gene, D gene, CDR3 length, J gene, clone size, CDR3 protein, CDR3 DNA. The D gene is left open where the match is weak. Some rows have no size entry. The others give once, few or many, or a class for an expanded clone.

v_call: TRBV5-1
d_call: -
cdr3_length: 14
j_call: TRBJ2-7
clone_size: -
cdr3_aa: CASAEGTPSYEQYF
cdr3_nt: TGCGCCAGCGCCGAAGGGACACCTTCCTACGAGCAGTACTTC

v_call: TRBV5-4
d_call: TRBD1
cdr3_length: 19
j_call: TRBJ1-2
clone_size: -
cdr3_aa: CASSSPPRQGVWTLNGYTF
cdr3_nt: TGTGCCAGCAGCTCGCCCCCAAGACAGGGGGTCTGGACTTTGAACGGCTACACCTTC

v_call: TRBV2
d_call: TRBD2
cdr3_length: 16
j_call: TRBJ2-1
clone_size: -
cdr3_aa: CASSEGVLAGDNEQFF
cdr3_nt: TGTGCCAGCAGTGAAGGGGTACTAGCGGGAGACAATGAGCAGTTCTTC

v_call: TRBV9
d_call: -
cdr3_length: 15
j_call: TRBJ2-3
clone_size: -
cdr3_aa: CASSRRGWSGDTQYF
cdr3_nt: TGTGCCAGCAGCCGGCGGGGTTGGTCTGGAGATACGCAGTATTTT

v_call: TRBV2
d_call: -
cdr3_length: 14
j_call: TRBJ1-1
clone_size: -
cdr3_aa: CARGSGQPNTEAFF
cdr3_nt: TGTGCCAGAGGGTCGGGACAACCGAACACTGAAGCTTTCTTT

v_call: TRBV11-2
d_call: -
cdr3_length: 15
j_call: TRBJ1-2
clone_size: -
cdr3_aa: CASSLVGRANYGYTF
cdr3_nt: TGTGCCAGCAGCTTAGTGGGCCGAGCTAACTATGGCTACACCTTC

v_call: TRBV11-2
d_call: -
cdr3_length: 15
j_call: TRBJ2-7
clone_size: few
cdr3_aa: CASSLVPGLVYEQYF
cdr3_nt: TGTGCCAGCAGCTTAGTGCCAGGGTTAGTCTACGAGCAGTACTTC

v_call: TRBV5-4
d_call: -
cdr3_length: 13
j_call: TRBJ2-3
clone_size: -
cdr3_aa: CASSLNRADTQYF
cdr3_nt: TGTGCCAGCAGCTTGAATCGAGCAGATACGCAGTATTTT

v_call: TRBV2
d_call: -
cdr3_length: 18
j_call: TRBJ2-7
clone_size: -
cdr3_aa: CASPRRRGDLGSSYEQYF
cdr3_nt: TGTGCCAGCCCTAGGCGCCGGGGTGATCTGGGCAGCTCCTACGAGCAGTACTTC

v_call: TRBV30
d_call: -
cdr3_length: 11
j_call: TRBJ2-7
clone_size: -
cdr3_aa: CAYLEGTRQYF
cdr3_nt: TGTGCCTACCTCGAGGGGACACGGCAGTACTTC

v_call: TRBV29-1
d_call: TRBD2
cdr3_length: 16
j_call: TRBJ2-3
clone_size: -
cdr3_aa: CSVATGTSGGTDTQYF
cdr3_nt: TGCAGCGTTGCTACCGGGACTAGCGGGGGCACAGATACGCAGTATTTT

v_call: TRBV7-9
d_call: -
cdr3_length: 14
j_call: TRBJ1-4
clone_size: -
cdr3_aa: CASSLAGEGEKLFF
cdr3_nt: TGTGCCAGCAGCTTAGCAGGGGAGGGAGAAAAACTGTTTTTT

v_call: TRBV5-1
d_call: -
cdr3_length: 15
j_call: TRBJ2-2
clone_size: few
cdr3_aa: CASSLALGSTGELFF
cdr3_nt: TGCGCCAGCAGCTTGGCCCTGGGGAGTACCGGGGAGCTGTTTTTT

v_call: TRBV5-1
d_call: -
cdr3_length: 13
j_call: TRBJ2-2
clone_size: -
cdr3_aa: CATGIANTGELFF
cdr3_nt: TGCGCCACCGGGATCGCGAACACCGGGGAGCTGTTTTTT

v_call: TRBV4-2
d_call: -
cdr3_length: 18
j_call: TRBJ1-4
clone_size: few
cdr3_aa: CASSQDRGAGVTNEKLFF
cdr3_nt: TGTGCCAGCAGCCAAGATCGGGGAGCGGGAGTAACTAATGAAAAACTGTTTTTT

v_call: TRBV30
d_call: -
cdr3_length: 12
j_call: TRBJ1-2
clone_size: once
cdr3_aa: CAWSASVGGYTF
cdr3_nt: TGTGCCTGGAGCGCCAGCGTAGGAGGCTACACCTTC

v_call: TRBV2
d_call: TRBD1
cdr3_length: 14
j_call: TRBJ1-4
clone_size: -
cdr3_aa: CASSGTGRGEKLFF
cdr3_nt: TGTGCCAGCAGTGGGACAGGGAGAGGTGAAAAACTGTTTTTT

v_call: TRBV30
d_call: TRBD1
cdr3_length: 10
j_call: TRBJ1-2
clone_size: -
cdr3_aa: CAWSKGQGAF
cdr3_nt: TGTGCCTGGAGTAAGGGCCAGGGGGCCTTC

v_call: TRBV7-2
d_call: -
cdr3_length: 15
j_call: TRBJ2-7
clone_size: -
cdr3_aa: CASSTRLLREYEQYF
cdr3_nt: TGTGCCAGCAGCACCCGACTACTGAGGGAGTACGAGCAGTACTTC

v_call: TRBV5-4
d_call: TRBD1
cdr3_length: 15
j_call: TRBJ2-2
clone_size: -
cdr3_aa: CASSRQGPNTGELFF
cdr3_nt: TGTGCCAGCAGCCGACAGGGTCCGAACACCGGGGAGCTGTTTTTT